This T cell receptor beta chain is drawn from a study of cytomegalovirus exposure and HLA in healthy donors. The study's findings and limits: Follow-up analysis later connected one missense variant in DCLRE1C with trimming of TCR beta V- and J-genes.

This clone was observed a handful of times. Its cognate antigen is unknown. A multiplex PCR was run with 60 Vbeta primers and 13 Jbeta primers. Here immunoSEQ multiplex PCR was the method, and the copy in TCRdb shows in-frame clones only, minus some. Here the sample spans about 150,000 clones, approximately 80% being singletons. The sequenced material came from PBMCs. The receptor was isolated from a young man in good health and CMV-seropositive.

CDR3 coding DNA: TGTGCCCCAGCACGCGAGGAATCCTACGAGCAGTACTTC. It translates to CAPAREESYEQYF. The chain employs TRBV6-5 and TRBJ2-7; D uncertain. This CDR3 has 13 amino acids. V was clipped by 11 bases and J by 1 base, with 15 bases between them. Germline CDR1 is MNHEY and CDR2 is SVGAGI.